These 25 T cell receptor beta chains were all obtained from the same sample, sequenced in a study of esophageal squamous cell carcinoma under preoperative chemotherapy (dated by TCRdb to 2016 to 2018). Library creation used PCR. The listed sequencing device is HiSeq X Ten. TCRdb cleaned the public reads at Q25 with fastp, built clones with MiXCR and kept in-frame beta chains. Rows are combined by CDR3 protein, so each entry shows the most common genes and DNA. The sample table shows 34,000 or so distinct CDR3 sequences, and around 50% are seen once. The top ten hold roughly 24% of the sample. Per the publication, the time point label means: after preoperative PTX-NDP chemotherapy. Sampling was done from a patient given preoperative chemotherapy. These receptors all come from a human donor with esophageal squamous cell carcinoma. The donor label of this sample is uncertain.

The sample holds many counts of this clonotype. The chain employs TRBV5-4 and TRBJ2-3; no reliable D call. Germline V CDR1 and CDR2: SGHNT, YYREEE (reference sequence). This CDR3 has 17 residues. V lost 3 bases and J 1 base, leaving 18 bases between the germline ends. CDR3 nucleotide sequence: TGTGCCAGCAGCTCCTGGTTTTCCCCCCGGGGCACAGATACGCAGTATTTT. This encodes CASSSWFSPRGTDTQYF.

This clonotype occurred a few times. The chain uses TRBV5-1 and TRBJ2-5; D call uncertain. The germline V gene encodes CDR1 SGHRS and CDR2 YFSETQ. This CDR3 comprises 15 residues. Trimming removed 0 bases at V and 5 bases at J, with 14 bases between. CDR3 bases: TGCGCCAGCAGCTTGGGGGTTGGGCCCGTTGAGACCCAGTACTTC. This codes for CASSLGVGPVETQYF.

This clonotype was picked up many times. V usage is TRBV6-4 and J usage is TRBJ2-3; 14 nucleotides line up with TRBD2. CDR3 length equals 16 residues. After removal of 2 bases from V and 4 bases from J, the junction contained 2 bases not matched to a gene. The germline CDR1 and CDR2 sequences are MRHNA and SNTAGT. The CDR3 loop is CASSDGTSGGADTQYF. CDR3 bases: TGTGCCAGCAGTGACGGGACTAGCGGGGGCGCAGATACGCAGTATTTT.

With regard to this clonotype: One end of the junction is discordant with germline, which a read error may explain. Here the CDR3 DNA reads TGTGCCAGCAGCTTGGGTGGGGGGGCCAAAAATACGCAGTACTTT. Translation gives CASSLGGGAKNTQYF. This chain joins TRBV6-4 and TRBJ2-4; maybe TRBD2 (7 bases). This CDR3 has 15 residues. The germline CDR1 and CDR2 sequences are MRHNA and SNTAGT.

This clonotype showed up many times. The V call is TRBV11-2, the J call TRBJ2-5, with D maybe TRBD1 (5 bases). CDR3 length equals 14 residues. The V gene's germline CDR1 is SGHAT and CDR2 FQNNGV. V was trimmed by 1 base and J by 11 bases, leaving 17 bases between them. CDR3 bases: TGTGCCAGCAGCTTAGGGACACAAGACAATGAGCAGTACTTC. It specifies CASSLGTQDNEQYF.

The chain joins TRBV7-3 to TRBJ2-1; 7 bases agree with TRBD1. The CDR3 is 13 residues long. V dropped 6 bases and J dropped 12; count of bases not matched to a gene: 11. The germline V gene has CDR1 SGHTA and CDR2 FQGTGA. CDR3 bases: TGTGCCAGCAGGCTACAGGGGTCAGATACGCAGTTCTTC. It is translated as CASRLQGSDTQFF. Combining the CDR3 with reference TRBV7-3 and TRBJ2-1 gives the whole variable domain GAGVSQTPSNKVTEKGKYVELRCDPISGHTALYWYRQSLGQGPEFLIYFQGTGAADDSGLPNDRFFAVRPEGSVSTLKIQRTERGDSAVYLCASRLQGSDTQFFGPGTRLTVL.

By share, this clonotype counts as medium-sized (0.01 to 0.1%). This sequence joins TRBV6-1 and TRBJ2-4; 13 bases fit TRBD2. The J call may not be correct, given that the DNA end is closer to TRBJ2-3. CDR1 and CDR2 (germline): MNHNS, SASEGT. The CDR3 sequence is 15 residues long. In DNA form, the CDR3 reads TGTGCCAGTCTAAAACTAGCGGGGGGGGGGGATACGCAGTATTTT. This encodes CASLKLAGGGDTQYF.

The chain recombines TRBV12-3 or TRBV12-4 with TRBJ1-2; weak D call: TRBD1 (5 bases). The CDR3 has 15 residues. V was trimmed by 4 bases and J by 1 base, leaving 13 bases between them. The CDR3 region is CASSYLPRDNYGYTF. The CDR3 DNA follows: TGTGCCAGCAGTTACCTCCCCAGGGATAACTATGGCTACACCTTC.

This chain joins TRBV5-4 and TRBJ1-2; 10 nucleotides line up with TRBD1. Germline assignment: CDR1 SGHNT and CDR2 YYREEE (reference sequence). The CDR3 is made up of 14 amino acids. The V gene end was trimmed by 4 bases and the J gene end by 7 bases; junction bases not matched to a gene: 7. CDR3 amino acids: CASSPRQGAGGYTF. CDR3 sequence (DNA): TGTGCCAGCAGCCCCCGACAGGGGGCGGGTGGCTACACCTTC.

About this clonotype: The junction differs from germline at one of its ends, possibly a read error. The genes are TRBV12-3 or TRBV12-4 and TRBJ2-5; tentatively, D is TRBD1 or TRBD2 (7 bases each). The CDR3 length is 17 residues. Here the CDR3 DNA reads TGTGCCAGCAGTCTCGGCAGGGGGGGGCCTGCCAAAGACACGCAGTATTTC. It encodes CASSLGRGGPAKDTQYF.

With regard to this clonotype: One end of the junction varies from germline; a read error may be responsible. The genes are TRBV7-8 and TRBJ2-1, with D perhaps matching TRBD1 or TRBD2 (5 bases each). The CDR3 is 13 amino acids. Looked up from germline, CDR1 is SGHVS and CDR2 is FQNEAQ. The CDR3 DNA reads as TGTGCCAGGGGCACGGACAAGGATGGGGAGCAGTTTTTC. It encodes CARGTDKDGEQFF. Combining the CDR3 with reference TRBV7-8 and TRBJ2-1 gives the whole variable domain GAGVSQSPRYKVAKRGQDVALRCDPISGHVSLFWYQQALGQGPEFLTYFQNEAQLDKSGLPSDRFFAERPEGSVSTLKIQRTQQEDSAVYLCARGTDKDGEQFFGPGTRLTVL.

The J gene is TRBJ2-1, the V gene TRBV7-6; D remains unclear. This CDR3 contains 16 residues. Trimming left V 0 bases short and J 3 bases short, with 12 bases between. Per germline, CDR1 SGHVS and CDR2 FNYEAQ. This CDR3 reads CASSLAPVDGYNEQFF. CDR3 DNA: TGTGCCAGCAGCTTAGCGCCCGTGGACGGCTACAATGAGCAGTTCTTC.

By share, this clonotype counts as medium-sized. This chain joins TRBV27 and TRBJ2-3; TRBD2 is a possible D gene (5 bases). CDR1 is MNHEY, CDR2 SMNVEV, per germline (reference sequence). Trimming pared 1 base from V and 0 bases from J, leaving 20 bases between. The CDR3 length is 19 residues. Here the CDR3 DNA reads TGTGCCAGCAGTTTATATCCAGGACTGACCGCCACTAGCACAGATACGCAGTATTTT. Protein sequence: CASSLYPGLTATSTDTQYF.

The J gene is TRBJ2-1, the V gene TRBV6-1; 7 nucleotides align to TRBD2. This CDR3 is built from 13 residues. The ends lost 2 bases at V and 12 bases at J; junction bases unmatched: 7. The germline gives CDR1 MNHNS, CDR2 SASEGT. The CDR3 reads CASSERGGSGQFF. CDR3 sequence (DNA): TGTGCCAGCAGTGAAAGGGGAGGGTCTGGGCAGTTCTTC.

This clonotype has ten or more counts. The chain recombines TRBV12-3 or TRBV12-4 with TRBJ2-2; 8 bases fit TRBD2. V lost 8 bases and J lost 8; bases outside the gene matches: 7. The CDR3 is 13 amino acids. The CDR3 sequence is CASYPGGAGELFF. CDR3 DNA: TGTGCCAGCTATCCGGGGGGGGCGGGGGAGCTGTTTTTT.

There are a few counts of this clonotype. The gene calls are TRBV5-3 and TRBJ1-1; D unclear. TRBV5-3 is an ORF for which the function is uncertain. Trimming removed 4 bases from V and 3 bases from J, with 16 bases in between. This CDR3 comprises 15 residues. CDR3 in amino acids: CARSPNPLQDTEAFF. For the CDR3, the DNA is TGTGCCAGAAGCCCAAACCCCCTCCAGGACACTGAAGCTTTCTTT.

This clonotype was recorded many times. This chain's CDR3 is CASSLDWGGELFF. The CDR3 DNA reads as TGTGCCAGCAGTTTGGATTGGGGCGGGGAGCTGTTTTTT. The chain uses TRBV12-3 or TRBV12-4 and TRBJ2-2; D uncertain. The CDR3 spans 13 residues. The V and J ends lost 3 bases and 7 bases respectively, with 9 bases between them.

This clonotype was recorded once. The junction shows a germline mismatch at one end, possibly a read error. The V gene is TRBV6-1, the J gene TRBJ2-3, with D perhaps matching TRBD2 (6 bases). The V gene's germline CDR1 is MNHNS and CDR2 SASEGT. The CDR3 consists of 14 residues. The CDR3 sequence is CASRAGRAVDMQYF. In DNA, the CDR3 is TGTGCCAGCAGGGCGGGACGAGCCGTAGATATGCAGTACTTT.

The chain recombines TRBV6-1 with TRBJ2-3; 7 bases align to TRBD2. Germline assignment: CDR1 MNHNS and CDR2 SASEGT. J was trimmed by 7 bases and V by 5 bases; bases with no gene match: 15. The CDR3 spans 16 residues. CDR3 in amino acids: CASSRNRGDGENTQYF. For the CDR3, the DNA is TGTGCCAGCAGTCGCAACCGGGGGGACGGGGAAAATACGCAGTATTTT.

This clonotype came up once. The CDR3 region is CASSLVGTGTVEAFF. In DNA, the CDR3 is TGTGCCAGCAGCTTGGTGGGGACAGGGACCGTTGAAGCTTTCTTT. V and J are TRBV5-6 and TRBJ1-1; TRBD1 agrees at 9 bases. In germline, CDR1 is SGHDT, CDR2 YYEEEE. V gave up 0 bases and J gave up 7 bases; unmatched junction bases: 7. The CDR3 sequence is 15 residues long.

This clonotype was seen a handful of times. The CDR3, as DNA: TGTGCCAGCAGCCCCCTAGACTTTCGAGTCTGGAATGAGCAGTTCTTC. Protein product: CASSPLDFRVWNEQFF. The rearrangement links TRBV7-2 to TRBJ2-5; D ambiguous. The tail of the sequence fits TRBJ2-1 better, so the J call may be wrong. The CDR3 is made up of 16 amino acids. Germline CDR1 and CDR2: SGHTA and FQGNSA.

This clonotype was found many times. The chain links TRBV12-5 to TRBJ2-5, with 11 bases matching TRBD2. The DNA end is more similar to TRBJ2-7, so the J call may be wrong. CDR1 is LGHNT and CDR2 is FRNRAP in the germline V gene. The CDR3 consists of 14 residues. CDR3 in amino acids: CASGTSGGINEQYF. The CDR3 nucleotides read TGTGCTAGTGGTACTAGCGGGGGCATAAACGAGCAGTACTTC.

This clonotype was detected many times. The CDR3 loop reads CASTKGQLYEQYF. CDR3 nucleotide sequence: TGTGCCAGCACGAAGGGACAGCTCTACGAGCAGTACTTC. This chain joins TRBV6-6 and TRBJ2-7, with 7 bases fitting TRBD1. Germline V gene sequence: CDR1 MNHNY, CDR2 SVGAGI (reference sequence). The CDR3 is 13 amino acids. The ends lost 7 bases at V and 3 bases at J; junction bases unmatched: 6.

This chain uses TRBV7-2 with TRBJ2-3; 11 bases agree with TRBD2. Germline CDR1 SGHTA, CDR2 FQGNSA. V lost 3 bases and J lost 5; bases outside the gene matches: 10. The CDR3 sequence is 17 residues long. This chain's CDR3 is CASSLVAGGRSGDTQYF. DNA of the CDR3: TGTGCCAGCAGCTTGGTAGCGGGGGGGCGTAGTGGAGATACGCAGTATTTT.

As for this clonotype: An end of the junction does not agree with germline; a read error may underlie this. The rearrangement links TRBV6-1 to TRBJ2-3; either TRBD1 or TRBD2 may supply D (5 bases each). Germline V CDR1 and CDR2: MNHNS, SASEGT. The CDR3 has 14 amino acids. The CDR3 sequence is CASSPGRAEETQYF. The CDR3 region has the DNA TGTGCCAGCAGTCCGGGACGAGCCGAAGAGACCCAGTATTTC.